What follows is one T cell receptor beta chain and its context. Germline V gene sequence: CDR1 MNHEY, CDR2 SVGAGI. With 8 bases removed from V and 4 bases from J, the gap between germline ends came to 9 bases. The CDR3 loop spans 11 amino acids. Libraries were prepared by immunoSEQ multiplex PCR; TCRdb keeps only in-frame clonotypes and omits some of them. The table has about 240,000 clones, approximately 83% seen once. The sample comes from a study of Tregs in tolerant kidney transplant recipients. Thawed PBMCs were FACS-sorted into unstimulated CD4+CD25+CD127- regulatory T cells, CD4+CD25- non-regulatory cells, CD4 and CD8 cells.

Sequences were obtained from CD4+ T cells from blood. The chain uses TRBV6-5 and TRBJ2-7; D is unclear. The clonotype comes from a human donor in good health. CDR3 residues: CASQAGYEQYF. CDR3 nucleotide sequence: TGTGCCAGCCAGGCTGGTTACGAGCAGTACTTC.